The clone carrying this T cell receptor (beta chain) has a handful of counts. Its matching antigen is unknown. The data belong to a study of OX40 agonist ivuxolimab in advanced cancers. Overall study results and limits: On average, CD8+ T cells showed a greater number of expanded clones than CD4+.

Generated by immunoSEQ multiplex PCR, the TCRdb table keeps only in-frame clones and is missing some. The sample yields 95,000 to 100,000 clones, about 92% seen once. J was trimmed by 2 bases and V by 4 bases; bases with no gene match: 5. The CDR3 runs 16 residues. Germline lookup yields CDR1 LNHDA and CDR2 SQIVND (reference sequence). This chain connects TRBV19 to TRBJ1-5; the match to TRBD1 covers 10 bases. The clonotype was recovered from an adult with an advanced solid tumor such as melanoma, head and neck, liver or kidney cancer. The sequenced sample was CD4+ or CD8+ T cells sorted from blood, obtained in a trial of the OX40 agonist ivuxolimab. CDR3 sequence (DNA): TGTGCCAGTAGTACCGTGGACAGGGGGGGCAATCAGCCCCAGCATTTT. Protein sequence: CASSTVDRGGNQPQHF.